The next 22 T cell receptor beta chains were all read from a single sample in a study of blood T cell repertoires in COVID-19. TCRdb's copy holds only in-frame clones and misses some; the assay was immunoSEQ multiplex PCR. There are about 190,000 clones in the sample; 70% to 80% occur only once, and around an eighth lies in the top ten. Sequencing used peripheral blood. The origin of the receptors is a man aged 50 to 59 who had recovered from COVID-19.

V usage is TRBV9 and J usage is TRBJ2-5, with 12 positions matching TRBD2. The CDR3 has 16 amino acids. The V gene end was trimmed by 0 bases and the J gene end by 1 base; junction bases not matched to a gene: 1. Germline V lookup: CDR1 SGDLS, CDR2 YYNGEE. CDR3 coding DNA: TGTGCCAGCAGCGTAGGGACTAGCGGGATCCAAGAGACCCAGTACTTC. As protein: CASSVGTSGIQETQYF.

This clone showed up just a few times. This chain connects TRBV12-3 or TRBV12-4 to TRBJ1-4; D possibly corresponds to TRBD1 (5 bases). The V end was cut by 5 bases, the J end by 7 bases, with 8 bases between. The CDR3 contains 12 residues. The DNA for the CDR3 is TGTGCCAGCAGTCTCACAGGTGAAAAACTGTTTTTT. Protein sequence: CASSLTGEKLFF.

V gene TRBV6-5 combines with J gene TRBJ2-7; 9 nucleotides agree with TRBD2. The V and J ends lost 5 bases and 6 bases, in that order; junction bases with no gene match: 8. The CDR3 runs 14 residues. The germline CDR1 and CDR2 sequences are MNHEY and SVGAGI. CDR3 coding DNA: TGTGCCAGCAGTCCCGGAGCGGGAGGAGGCGAGCAGTACTTC. This translates into CASSPGAGGGEQYF.

This clone occurred once. The DNA for the CDR3 is TGTGCCAGCAGCCAAGATCAAACTAGCGGGTGGGGAGGCACAGATACGCAGTATTTT. It codes for CASSQDQTSGWGGTDTQYF. The chain joins TRBV3-1 (or the pseudogene TRBV3-2) to TRBJ2-3; 9 nucleotides align to TRBD2. Trimming at V came to 0 bases and at J to 1 base, leaving 11 bases not matched to a gene. The CDR3 totals 19 residues. Per the germline V gene, CDR1 is LGHDT and CDR2 is YNNKEL (reference sequence).

The V call is TRBV27, the J call TRBJ2-5; perhaps TRBD2 as D (6 bases). CDR3 length: 15 residues. Trimming left V 5 bases short and J 1 base short, with 14 bases between. Germline assignment: CDR1 MNHEY and CDR2 SMNVEV (reference sequence). CDR3 sequence reads: CASSPLAGSQETQYF. CDR3 coding DNA: TGTGCCAGCAGTCCCCTTGCGGGGTCCCAAGAGACCCAGTACTTC.

CDR3 sequence: CASSEDESTGTDTQYF. In nucleotides, the CDR3 is TGTGCCAGCAGTGAAGATGAGAGTACCGGCACAGATACGCAGTATTTT. The chain couples TRBV2 to TRBJ2-3, with D uncertain. V lost 1 base to trimming and J lost 1 base, with 12 bases between them. This CDR3 is 16 amino acids long. Germline CDR1 and CDR2: SNHLY and FYNNEI.

The chain carries TRBV18 and TRBJ1-5, with 9 bases matching TRBD1. The CDR3 contains 15 residues. Unmatched junction bases numbered 8, after V lost 4 bases and J lost 7 bases. Per the germline V gene, CDR1 is KGHSH and CDR2 is LQKENI. CDR3 loop: CASSLTGGAGQPQHF. The CDR3 bases are TGTGCCAGCTCACTCACAGGGGGCGCGGGACAGCCCCAGCATTTT.

The chain recombines TRBV6-2 or TRBV6-3 with TRBJ1-1, with D maybe TRBD1 (5 bases). The V gene's germline CDR1 is MNHEY and CDR2 SVGEGT. The CDR3 runs 14 residues. V lost 6 bases and J 6 bases, leaving 17 bases between the germline ends. The CDR3 is CASSHPQGRAEAFF. As DNA, the CDR3 is TGTGCCAGCAGCCACCCTCAGGGTAGGGCTGAAGCTTTCTTT.

V and J are TRBV7-2 and TRBJ2-2; 13 bases are shared with TRBD2. CDR3 length: 19 residues. V was clipped by 1 base and J by 6 bases; unmatched bases: 11. Germline V lookup: CDR1 SGHTA, CDR2 FQGNSA. In DNA, the CDR3 is TGTGCCAGCAGCTTAGTTGCCGGACTAGCGGGAGAGGGGGCCGGGGAGCTGTTTTTT. Translation gives CASSLVAGLAGEGAGELFF.

The V call is TRBV7-9, the J call TRBJ1-4; no firm D call. V was pared by 3 bases and J by 8 bases, with 7 bases between. Germline V lookup: CDR1 SEHNR, CDR2 FQNEAQ (reference sequence). The CDR3 consists of 12 residues. The CDR3 nucleotides are TGTGCCAGCAGCTTCCTTAGCGAAAAACTGTTTTTT. Translated, it gives CASSFLSEKLFF.

This clone has a single count. Different DNA sequences within this sample yield the same CDR3. The J gene is TRBJ1-5, the V gene TRBV11-2; D uncertain. The CDR3 is made up of 13 amino acids. The V gene lost 1 base and the J gene lost 4 bases, with 5 bases spanning the gap. Germline CDR1 reads SGHAT; CDR2 reads FQNNGV. Here the CDR3 reads CASSLGSNQPQHF. CDR3 sequence (DNA): TGTGCCAGCAGCTTAGGCAGTAATCAGCCCCAGCATTTT.

The gene calls are TRBV20-1 and TRBJ2-1, with 10 positions matching TRBD2. Looked up from germline, CDR1 is DFQATT and CDR2 is SNEGSKA (reference sequence). V lost 3 bases to trimming and J lost 12 bases; unmatched junction nucleotides: 17. The length of the CDR3 is 16 residues. The CDR3, as DNA: TGCAGTGCTAGTGTCTCCGCGGCTAGCGGGAGACATGCGCAGTTCTTC. Protein: CSASVSAASGRHAQFF.

The chain employs TRBV5-1 and TRBJ1-3; 7 bases are a match to TRBD1. The CDR3 is 16 residues long. The germline gives CDR1 SGHRS, CDR2 YFSETQ. V gave up 3 bases and J gave up 0 bases; unmatched junction bases: 6. The CDR3 nucleotides are TGCGCCAGCAGCTCCGGGACAGCGACCTCTGGAAACACCATATATTTT. It yields the protein CASSSGTATSGNTIYF.

The V and J genes are TRBV12-5 and TRBJ2-1; 12 bases are shared with TRBD2. Trimming removed 1 base from V and 9 bases from J; junction bases left unmatched: 4. The CDR3 runs to 15 residues. Per the germline V gene, CDR1 is LGHNT and CDR2 is FRNRAP. The CDR3 DNA follows: TGTGCTAGTGGTTTGGGACTAGCGGGAGTAGGTGAGCAGTTCTTC. Protein: CASGLGLAGVGEQFF. Drawing the rest from reference TRBV12-5 and TRBJ2-1, the complete variable domain is DARVTQTPRHKVTEMGQEVTMRCQPILGHNTVFWYRQTMMQGLELLAYFRNRAPLDDSGMPKDRFSAEMPDATLATLKIQPSEPRDSAVYFCASGLGLAGVGEQFFGPGTRLTVL.

This chain uses TRBV7-2 with TRBJ2-3; a possible D gene is TRBD2 (5 bases). The germline CDR1 and CDR2 sequences are SGHTA and FQGNSA. This CDR3 is 15 amino acids long. Trimming removed 1 base at V and 6 bases at J, with 14 bases between. The CDR3 DNA is TGTGCCAGCAGCTTAGGAGCGGTACTTCGGGATACGCAGTATTTT. This sequence encodes CASSLGAVLRDTQYF.

The gene calls are TRBV3-1 (or the pseudogene TRBV3-2) and TRBJ2-7; TRBD2 aligns across 7 bases. The CDR3 totals 17 residues. Germline V gene sequence: CDR1 LGHDT, CDR2 YNNKEL (reference sequence). V was clipped by 2 bases and J by 2 bases; unmatched bases: 12. As DNA, the CDR3 is TGTGCCAGCAGCCAATACTTTAGCGGGTCAATCCCCTACGAGCAGTACTTC. Translated, it gives CASSQYFSGSIPYEQYF.

The rearrangement uses TRBV4-2 and TRBJ2-1; no reliable D call. The CDR3 has 13 residues. The V and J ends lost 0 bases and 10 bases respectively, with 10 bases between them. Germline V gene data show CDR1 as LGHNA and CDR2 as YNFKEQ. This CDR3 reads CASSQDWPLEQFF. The CDR3 nucleotides are TGTGCCAGCAGCCAAGATTGGCCATTAGAGCAGTTCTTC.

The chain couples TRBV9 to TRBJ2-1; 11 bases fit TRBD2. The CDR3 has 15 residues. Germline CDR1 reads SGDLS; CDR2 reads YYNGEE. The J segment lost 4 bases and the V segment lost 3 bases, leaving 3 bases of the junction unmatched. The CDR3, as DNA: TGTGCCAGCAGCGCGACTAGCGGGACATACAATGAGCAGTTCTTC. Protein: CASSATSGTYNEQFF.

This clone was seen a few times. For the CDR3, the DNA is TGCGCCAGCAGTTGGCGGGGACTGAACAATGAGCAGTTCTTC. This sequence encodes CASSWRGLNNEQFF. The chain combines TRBV10-2 with TRBJ2-1; D might be TRBD2 (6 bases). V lost 5 bases and J lost 5, with 13 bases in between. The CDR3 length is 14 residues. Germline assignment: CDR1 WSHSY and CDR2 SAAADI.

The J gene is TRBJ2-7, the V gene TRBV29-1, with 8 nucleotides matching TRBD2. The V and J ends lost 7 bases and 6 bases, in that order; junction bases with no gene match: 11. There are 13 residues in the CDR3. CDR1 is SQVTM and CDR2 is ANQGSEA in the germline V gene. The CDR3 sequence: CSGRRSGSREQYF. DNA for the CDR3: TGCAGCGGTCGGAGAAGCGGGAGTCGCGAGCAGTACTTC.

This rearrangement joins TRBV1 to TRBJ2-7; the table's D call, TRBD2, was not checked against the DNA. TRBV1 is a documented pseudogene. The CDR3 totals 16 residues. The CDR3 spells CTSSHPPGLELSEQYF. The CDR3, as DNA: TGCACCAGCAGCCACCCTCCGGGACTAGAATTGTCCGAGCAGTACTTC.

This clone was picked up one time. The chain employs TRBV20-1 and TRBJ2-7, with D hard to call. Germline CDR1 is DFQATT and CDR2 is SNEGSKA (reference sequence). The CDR3 sequence is 14 residues long. Trimming removed 3 bases from V and 0 bases from J, with 12 bases in between. CDR3 nucleotide sequence: TGCAGTGCTAGTGATTTCGGTAGCTCCTACGAGCAGTACTTC. Translating gives CSASDFGSSYEQYF.